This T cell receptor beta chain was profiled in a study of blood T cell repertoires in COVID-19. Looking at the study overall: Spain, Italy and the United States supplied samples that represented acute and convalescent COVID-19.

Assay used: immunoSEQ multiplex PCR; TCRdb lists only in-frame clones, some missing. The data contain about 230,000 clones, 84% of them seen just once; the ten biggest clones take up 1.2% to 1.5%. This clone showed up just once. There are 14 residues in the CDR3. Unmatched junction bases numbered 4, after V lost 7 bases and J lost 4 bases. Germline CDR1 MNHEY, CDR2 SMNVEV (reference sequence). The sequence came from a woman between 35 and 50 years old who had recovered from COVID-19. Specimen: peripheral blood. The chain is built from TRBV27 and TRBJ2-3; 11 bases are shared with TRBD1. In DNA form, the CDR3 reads TGTGCCAGCATGGGACAGGGGGTGGCAGATACGCAGTATTTT. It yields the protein CASMGQGVADTQYF.